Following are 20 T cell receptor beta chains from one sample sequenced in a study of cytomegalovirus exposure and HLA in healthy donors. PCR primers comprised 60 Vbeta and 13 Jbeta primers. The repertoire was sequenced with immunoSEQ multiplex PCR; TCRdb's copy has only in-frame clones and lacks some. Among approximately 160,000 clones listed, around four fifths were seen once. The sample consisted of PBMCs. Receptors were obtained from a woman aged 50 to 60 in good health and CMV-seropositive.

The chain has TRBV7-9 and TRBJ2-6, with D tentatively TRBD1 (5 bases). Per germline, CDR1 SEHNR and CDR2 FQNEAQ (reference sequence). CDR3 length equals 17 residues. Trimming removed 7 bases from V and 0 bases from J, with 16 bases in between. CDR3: CASTLGALSSGANVLTF. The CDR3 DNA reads TGTGCCAGCACCCTAGGGGCGCTGAGCTCTGGGGCCAACGTCCTGACTTTC.

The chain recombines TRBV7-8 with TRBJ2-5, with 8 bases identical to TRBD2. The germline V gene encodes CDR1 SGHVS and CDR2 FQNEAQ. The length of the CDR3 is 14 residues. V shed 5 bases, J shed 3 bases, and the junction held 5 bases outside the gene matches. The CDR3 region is CASSQLAGKETQYF. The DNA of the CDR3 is TGTGCCAGCAGCCAGTTAGCGGGGAAAGAGACCCAGTACTTC.

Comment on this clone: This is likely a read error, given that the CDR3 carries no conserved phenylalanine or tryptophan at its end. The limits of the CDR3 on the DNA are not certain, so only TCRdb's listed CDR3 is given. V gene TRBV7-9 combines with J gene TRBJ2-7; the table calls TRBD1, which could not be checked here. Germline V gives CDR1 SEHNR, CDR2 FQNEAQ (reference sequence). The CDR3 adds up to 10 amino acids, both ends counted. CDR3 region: CASSRGHQRP.

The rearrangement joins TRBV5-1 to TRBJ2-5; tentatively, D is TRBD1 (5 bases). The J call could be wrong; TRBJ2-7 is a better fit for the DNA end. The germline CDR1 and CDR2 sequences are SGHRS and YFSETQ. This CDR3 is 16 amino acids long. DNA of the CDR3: TGCGCCAGCAGCCTCCGACAGACGGTTCTATCCTACGAGCAGTACTTC. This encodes CASSLRQTVLSYEQYF.

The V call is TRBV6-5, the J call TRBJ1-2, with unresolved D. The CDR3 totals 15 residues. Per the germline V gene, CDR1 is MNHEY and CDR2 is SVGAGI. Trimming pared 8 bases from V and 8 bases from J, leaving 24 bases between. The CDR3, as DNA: TGTGCCAGCTTTAATCAGGAAGTGAGGGCTGGCGGCTACACCTTC. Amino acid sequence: CASFNQEVRAGGYTF.

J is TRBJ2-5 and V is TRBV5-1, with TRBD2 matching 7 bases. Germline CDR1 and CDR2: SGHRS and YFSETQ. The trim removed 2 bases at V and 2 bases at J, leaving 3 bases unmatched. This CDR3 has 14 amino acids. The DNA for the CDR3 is TGCGCCAGCAGCTTCGGCGGGAGACAAGAGACCCAGTACTTC. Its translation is CASSFGGRQETQYF.

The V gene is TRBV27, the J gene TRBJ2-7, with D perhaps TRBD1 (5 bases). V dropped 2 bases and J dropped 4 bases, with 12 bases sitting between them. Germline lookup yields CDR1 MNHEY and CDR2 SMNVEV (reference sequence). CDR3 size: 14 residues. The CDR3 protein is CASSLNRQSYEQYF. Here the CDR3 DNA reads TGTGCCAGCAGTTTAAACCGACAGAGTTACGAGCAGTACTTC.

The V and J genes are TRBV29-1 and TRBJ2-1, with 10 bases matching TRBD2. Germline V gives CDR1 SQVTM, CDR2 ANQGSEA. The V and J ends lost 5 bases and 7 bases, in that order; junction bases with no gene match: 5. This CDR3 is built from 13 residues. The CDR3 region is CSVLSGGGNEQFF. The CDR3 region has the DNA TGCAGCGTTCTCAGCGGGGGGGGAAATGAGCAGTTCTTC.

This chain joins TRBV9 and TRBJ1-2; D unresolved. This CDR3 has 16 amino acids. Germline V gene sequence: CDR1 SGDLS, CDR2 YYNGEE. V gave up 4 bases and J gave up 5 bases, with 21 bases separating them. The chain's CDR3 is CASSLPRAGAVYGYTF. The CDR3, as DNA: TGTGCCAGCAGCCTCCCTCGTGCGGGCGCAGTGTATGGCTACACCTTC.

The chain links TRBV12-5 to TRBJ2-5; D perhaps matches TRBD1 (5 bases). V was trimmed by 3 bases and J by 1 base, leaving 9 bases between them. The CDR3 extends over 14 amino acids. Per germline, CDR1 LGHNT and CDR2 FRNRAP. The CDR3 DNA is TGTGCTAGTGGTTTTGGGGCCCTCCAAGAGACCCAGTACTTC. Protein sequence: CASGFGALQETQYF. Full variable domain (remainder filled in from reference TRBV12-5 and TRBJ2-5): DARVTQTPRHKVTEMGQEVTMRCQPILGHNTVFWYRQTMMQGLELLAYFRNRAPLDDSGMPKDRFSAEMPDATLATLKIQPSEPRDSAVYFCASGFGALQETQYFGPGTRLLVL.

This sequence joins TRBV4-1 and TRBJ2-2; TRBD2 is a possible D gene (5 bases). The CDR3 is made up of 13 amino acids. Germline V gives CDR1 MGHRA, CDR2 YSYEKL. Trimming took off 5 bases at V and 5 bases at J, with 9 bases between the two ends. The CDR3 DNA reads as TGCGCCAGCAGCTCGCGAGGGACCGGGGAGCTGTTTTTT. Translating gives CASSSRGTGELFF.

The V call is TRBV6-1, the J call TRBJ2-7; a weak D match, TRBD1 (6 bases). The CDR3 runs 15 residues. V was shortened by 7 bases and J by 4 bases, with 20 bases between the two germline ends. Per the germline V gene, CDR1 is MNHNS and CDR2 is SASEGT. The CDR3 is CASTLGQSLVYEQYF. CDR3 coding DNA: TGTGCCAGCACCCTAGGACAGTCTCTGGTGTACGAGCAGTACTTC.

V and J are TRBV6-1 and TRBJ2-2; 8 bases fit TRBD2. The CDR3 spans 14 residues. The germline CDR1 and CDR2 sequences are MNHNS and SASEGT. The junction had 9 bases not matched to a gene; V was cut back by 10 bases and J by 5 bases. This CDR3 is CATGTRSLTGELFF. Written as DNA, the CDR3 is TGTGCCACCGGGACTAGGTCTTTGACCGGGGAGCTGTTTTTT.

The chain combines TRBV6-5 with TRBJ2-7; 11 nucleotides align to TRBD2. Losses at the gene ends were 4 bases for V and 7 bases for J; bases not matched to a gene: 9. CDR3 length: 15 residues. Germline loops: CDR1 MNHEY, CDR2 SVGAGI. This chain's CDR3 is CASSSPVAGGQEQYF. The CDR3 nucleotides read TGTGCCAGCAGTTCTCCCGTAGCGGGGGGGCAGGAGCAGTACTTC.

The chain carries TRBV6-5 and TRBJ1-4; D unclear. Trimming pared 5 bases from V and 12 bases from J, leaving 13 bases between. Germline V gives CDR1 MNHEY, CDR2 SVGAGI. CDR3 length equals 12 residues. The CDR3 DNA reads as TGTGCCAGCAGTGAACGGTTCGAGGAACTGTTTTTT. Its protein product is CASSERFEELFF.

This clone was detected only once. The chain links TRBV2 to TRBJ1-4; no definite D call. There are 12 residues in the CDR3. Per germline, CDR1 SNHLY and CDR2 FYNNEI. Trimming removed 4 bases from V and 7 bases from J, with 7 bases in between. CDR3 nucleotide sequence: TGTGCCAGCAGTGGTTCCGGTGAAAAACTGTTTTTT. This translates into CASSGSGEKLFF.

The CDR3, as DNA: TGTGCCAGCAGCTTCCAAATGAACACTGAAGCTTTCTTT. Protein product: CASSFQMNTEAFF. The chain couples TRBV7-6 to TRBJ1-1; D is unresolved. CDR1 and CDR2 from the germline V gene are SGHVS and FNYEAQ. The CDR3 runs 13 residues. Deletions cut 3 bases from V and 0 bases from J, with 5 bases between.

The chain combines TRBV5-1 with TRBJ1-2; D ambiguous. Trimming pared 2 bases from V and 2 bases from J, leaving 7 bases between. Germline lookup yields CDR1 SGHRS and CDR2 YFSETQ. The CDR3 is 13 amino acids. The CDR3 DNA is TGCGCCAGCAGCTTTGAGGGAAACTATGGCTACACCTTC. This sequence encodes CASSFEGNYGYTF.

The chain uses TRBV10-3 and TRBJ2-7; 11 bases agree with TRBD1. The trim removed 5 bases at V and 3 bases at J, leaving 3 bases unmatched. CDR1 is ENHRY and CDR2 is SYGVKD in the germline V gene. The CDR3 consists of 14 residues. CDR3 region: CAISTGTGGYEQYF. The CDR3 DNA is TGTGCCATCAGTACCGGGACAGGGGGCTACGAGCAGTACTTC.

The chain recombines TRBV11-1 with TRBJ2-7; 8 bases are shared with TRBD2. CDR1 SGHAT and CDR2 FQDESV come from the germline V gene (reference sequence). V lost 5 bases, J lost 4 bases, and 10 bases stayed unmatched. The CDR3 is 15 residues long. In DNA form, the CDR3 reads TGTGCCAGCAGCCTCGCGGCGGGGGGCGGGTACGAGCAGTACTTC. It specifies CASSLAAGGGYEQYF.